Listed below are T cell receptor beta chains from one sample, sequenced in a study of Graves' ophthalmopathy and Graves' hyperthyroidism. Each CDR3 protein gets one entry after TCRdb re-called the multiplex PCR reads with MiXCR. The sample holds around 470,000 distinct CDR3 sequences, about an eighth seen once. Sequencing was done on a sample of blood. Receptor source: a woman in her twenties or thirties with Graves' ophthalmopathy. Both conserved end residues are part of each CDR3. A D gene is named only where the DNA matches it firmly. Size values are once, few and many counts, or a class for expanded clones, and some rows have none.

d_gene: .; v_gene: TRBV18; j_gene: TRBJ1-5; abundance: .; CDR3nt: TGTGCCAGCTCACCAGAACATAGCAATCAGCCCCAGCATTTT; CDR3aa: CASSPEHSNQPQHF
d_gene: .; v_gene: TRBV7-3; j_gene: TRBJ2-7; abundance: many; CDR3nt: TGTGCCAGCAGCTTATACGCCAGCCAGATATACGAGCAGTACTTC; CDR3aa: CASSLYASQIYEQYF
d_gene: TRBD1; v_gene: TRBV6-1; j_gene: TRBJ2-6; abundance: once; CDR3nt: TGTGCCAGCAGTCCAGACAGGGTGGGGGCCAACGTCCTGACTTTC; CDR3aa: CASSPDRVGANVLTF
d_gene: TRBD1; v_gene: TRBV28; j_gene: TRBJ1-5; abundance: many; CDR3nt: TGTGCCAGCAGTTTAATGCGGACAGGGGGCAATCAGCCCCAGCATTTT; CDR3aa: CASSLMRTGGNQPQHF
d_gene: .; v_gene: TRBV6-2/TRBV6-3; j_gene: TRBJ1-1; abundance: many; CDR3nt: TGTGCCAGCAGTTTCGGGGGACGGAACACTGAAGCTTTCTTT; CDR3aa: CASSFGGRNTEAFF
d_gene: TRBD2; v_gene: TRBV12-3/TRBV12-4; j_gene: TRBJ2-5; abundance: many; CDR3nt: TGTGCCAGCAGCCCGACTAGCGGGAGGGCCGGGACCCAGTACTTC; CDR3aa: CASSPTSGRAGTQYF
d_gene: .; v_gene: TRBV11-2; j_gene: TRBJ2-7; abundance: many; CDR3nt: TGTGCCAGCAGCCCGGACTTCTACGAGCAGTACTTC; CDR3aa: CASSPDFYEQYF
d_gene: .; v_gene: TRBV7-2; j_gene: TRBJ2-7; abundance: .; CDR3nt: TGTGCCAGCAGCTTCCCCCGGAGCGAGCAGTACTTC; CDR3aa: CASSFPRSEQYF
d_gene: .; v_gene: TRBV14; j_gene: TRBJ1-1; abundance: few; CDR3nt: TGTGCCAGCAGCCAAAGGGGATCGGGCGGAAACACTGAAGCTTTCTTT; CDR3aa: CASSQRGSGGNTEAFF
d_gene: .; v_gene: TRBV28; j_gene: TRBJ2-7; abundance: many; CDR3nt: TGTGCCAGCAGAGACAGTGGCACCTACGAGCAGTACTTC; CDR3aa: CASRDSGTYEQYF
d_gene: TRBD1; v_gene: TRBV12-3/TRBV12-4; j_gene: TRBJ1-5; abundance: many; CDR3nt: TGTGCCAGCAGTAGGTCTGGGACAGGAGATCAGCCCCAGCATTTT; CDR3aa: CASSRSGTGDQPQHF
d_gene: .; v_gene: TRBV20-1; j_gene: TRBJ2-5; abundance: .; CDR3nt: TGCAGTGCTAAATCTGGCGGGGAGAAATTGGAAGAGACCCAGTACTTC; CDR3aa: CSAKSGGEKLEETQYF
d_gene: .; v_gene: TRBV6-1; j_gene: TRBJ2-2; abundance: many; CDR3nt: TGTGCCAGCGGTAGGAACACCGGGGAGCTGTTTTTT; CDR3aa: CASGRNTGELFF
d_gene: TRBD2; v_gene: TRBV20-1; j_gene: TRBJ2-7; abundance: many; CDR3nt: TGCAGTGCTAGAGATGACCGGGGGGGCCGACGGGCATTGTACGAGCAGTACTTC; CDR3aa: CSARDDRGGRRALYEQYF
d_gene: .; v_gene: TRBV29-1; j_gene: TRBJ2-6; abundance: many; CDR3nt: TGCAGCGTTGGACGGAGCTCTGGGGCCAACGTCCTGACTTTC; CDR3aa: CSVGRSSGANVLTF
d_gene: .; v_gene: TRBV7-8; j_gene: TRBJ2-5; abundance: many; CDR3nt: TGTGCCAGCAGCCCCGGGAGAGCGATATACTTC; CDR3aa: CASSPGRAIYF
d_gene: .; v_gene: TRBV20-1; j_gene: TRBJ2-6; abundance: .; CDR3nt: TGCAGTGCTAGACGTGGGGGGAGTGGGGCCAACGTCCTGACTTTC; CDR3aa: CSARRGGSGANVLTF
d_gene: .; v_gene: TRBV6-4; j_gene: TRBJ1-2; abundance: many; CDR3nt: TGTGCCAGCAGTTACTCGAGGGGCTACTATGGCTACACCTTC; CDR3aa: CASSYSRGYYGYTF
d_gene: TRBD1; v_gene: TRBV30; j_gene: TRBJ1-6; abundance: few; CDR3nt: TGTGCCTGGAGCACGACAGGGTACGATTCACCCCTCCACTTT; CDR3aa: CAWSTTGYDSPLHF
d_gene: .; v_gene: TRBV4-1; j_gene: TRBJ2-5; abundance: many; CDR3nt: TGCGCCAGCAGCCATGGAGGGGGGCCGGAGACCCAGTACTTC; CDR3aa: CASSHGGGPETQYF
d_gene: TRBD2; v_gene: TRBV12-3/TRBV12-4; j_gene: TRBJ2-5; abundance: .; CDR3nt: TGTGCCAGCAGTTTAAACCTAGCGGGAGGCGGGGAGACCCAGTACTTC; CDR3aa: CASSLNLAGGGETQYF
d_gene: .; v_gene: TRBV6-1; j_gene: TRBJ1-1; abundance: many; CDR3nt: TGTGCCAGCGGGCCAGGGCCGAACACTGAAGCTTTCTTT; CDR3aa: CASGPGPNTEAFF
d_gene: .; v_gene: TRBV11-2; j_gene: TRBJ2-2; abundance: .; CDR3nt: TGTGCCAGCAGCTTAGGGAGGGGTTTGGGGAAGAACACCGGGGAGCTGTTTTTT; CDR3aa: CASSLGRGLGKNTGELFF
d_gene: .; v_gene: TRBV12-3/TRBV12-4; j_gene: TRBJ1-5; abundance: .; CDR3nt: TGTGCCAGCACCCACCGAGCTAGGGGATCGTGGCAGCCCCAGCATTTT; CDR3aa: CASTHRARGSWQPQHF
d_gene: TRBD1; v_gene: TRBV28; j_gene: TRBJ1-2; abundance: many; CDR3nt: TGTGCCAGCAGTTTATTTCTTGGGGACAGTGGGGCGTATGGCTACACCTTC; CDR3aa: CASSLFLGDSGAYGYTF
d_gene: .; v_gene: TRBV6-2/TRBV6-3; j_gene: TRBJ1-2; abundance: many; CDR3nt: TGTGCCAGCAGTTACTCGATGTTTCCCGGCTACACCTTC; CDR3aa: CASSYSMFPGYTF
d_gene: .; v_gene: TRBV6-5; j_gene: TRBJ1-1; abundance: many; CDR3nt: TGTGCCAGCAGTTACTCGGCGGATTTCTACACTGAAGCTTTCTTT; CDR3aa: CASSYSADFYTEAFF
d_gene: TRBD2; v_gene: TRBV30; j_gene: TRBJ2-5; abundance: .; CDR3nt: TGTGCCTGGAGTGTACTGGCGGGGGAAAAGACCCAGTACTTC; CDR3aa: CAWSVLAGEKTQYF
d_gene: TRBD1; v_gene: TRBV18; j_gene: TRBJ1-6; abundance: .; CDR3nt: TGTGCCAGCTCACAGACAGGGGGAGATAATTCACCCCTCCACTTT; CDR3aa: CASSQTGGDNSPLHF
d_gene: .; v_gene: TRBV25-1; j_gene: TRBJ1-2; abundance: many; CDR3nt: TGTGCCAGCAGTGAACTATCTACTGGCTACACCTTC; CDR3aa: CASSELSTGYTF
d_gene: .; v_gene: TRBV5-1; j_gene: TRBJ2-7; abundance: many; CDR3nt: TGCGCCAGCAGCTTGTTCAGGCCGGGAACCGACTCCTACGAGCAGTACTTC; CDR3aa: CASSLFRPGTDSYEQYF
d_gene: .; v_gene: TRBV29-1; j_gene: TRBJ2-7; abundance: .; CDR3nt: TGCAGCGTCCAATGGGACAACCGATACGAGCAGTACTTC; CDR3aa: CSVQWDNRYEQYF
d_gene: .; v_gene: TRBV9; j_gene: TRBJ2-5; abundance: few; CDR3nt: TGTGCCAGCAGCGTAGGTGCAGGGAGGGAGACCCAGTACTTC; CDR3aa: CASSVGAGRETQYF
d_gene: TRBD1; v_gene: TRBV4-1; j_gene: TRBJ2-7; abundance: once; CDR3nt: TGCGCCAGCAGAGGGGGCCTCCCAGCCTACGAGCAGTACTTC; CDR3aa: CASRGGLPAYEQYF
d_gene: TRBD1; v_gene: TRBV29-1; j_gene: TRBJ2-7; abundance: many; CDR3nt: TGCAGCGTTGGAGGGGGCAGGGGGTCCTACGAGCAGTACTTC; CDR3aa: CSVGGGRGSYEQYF
d_gene: .; v_gene: TRBV7-8; j_gene: TRBJ1-2; abundance: few; CDR3nt: TGTGCCAGCAGCCCCACGTCGAGAGGCTACACCTTC; CDR3aa: CASSPTSRGYTF
d_gene: .; v_gene: TRBV30; j_gene: TRBJ2-7; abundance: many; CDR3nt: TGTGCCTGGAGTAATGGCGGGTCCAGATACTTC; CDR3aa: CAWSNGGSRYF
d_gene: .; v_gene: TRBV7-2; j_gene: TRBJ1-6; abundance: many; CDR3nt: TGTGCCAGCAGCCCGGACAGACTCGTGGTTTCACCCCTCCACTTT; CDR3aa: CASSPDRLVVSPLHF
d_gene: TRBD2; v_gene: TRBV9; j_gene: TRBJ2-7; abundance: many; CDR3nt: TGTGCCAGCAGCGCGGGACTAGTTCCCTACGAGCAGTACTTC; CDR3aa: CASSAGLVPYEQYF
d_gene: .; v_gene: TRBV4-1; j_gene: TRBJ2-5; abundance: many; CDR3nt: TGCGCCAGCAGCCAAGCGGTCTCCCCGGTGGGGTCCCAAGAGACCCAGTACTTC; CDR3aa: CASSQAVSPVGSQETQYF
d_gene: .; v_gene: TRBV9; j_gene: TRBJ1-1; abundance: many; CDR3nt: TGTGCCAGCAGCGTAGATGGGGGCATGGGAACTGAAGCTTTCTTT; CDR3aa: CASSVDGGMGTEAFF
d_gene: .; v_gene: TRBV7-3; j_gene: TRBJ2-7; abundance: many; CDR3nt: TGTGCCAGCAGCTGGGGCTTGAACTCCTACGAGCAGTACTTC; CDR3aa: CASSWGLNSYEQYF
d_gene: .; v_gene: TRBV10-3; j_gene: TRBJ1-1; abundance: few; CDR3nt: TGTGCCATCAGTAAGGGGACGGGGTCGGGCAACACTGAAGCTTTCTTT; CDR3aa: CAISKGTGSGNTEAFF
d_gene: .; v_gene: TRBV19; j_gene: TRBJ1-5; abundance: many; CDR3nt: TGTGCCTCCCATCACCGGGACAGCAATCAGCCCCAGCATTTT; CDR3aa: CASHHRDSNQPQHF
d_gene: TRBD1; v_gene: TRBV2; j_gene: TRBJ2-2; abundance: many; CDR3nt: TGTGCCAGCAGCGGGACAGGGACCGGGGAGCTGTTTTTT; CDR3aa: CASSGTGTGELFF
d_gene: TRBD1; v_gene: TRBV10-3; j_gene: TRBJ2-7; abundance: .; CDR3nt: TGTGCCACATCCATGGACAGGGGTTACGAGCAGTACTTC; CDR3aa: CATSMDRGYEQYF
d_gene: .; v_gene: TRBV2; j_gene: TRBJ2-5; abundance: many; CDR3nt: TGTGCCAGCATTGGGCCCGAGACCCAGTACTTC; CDR3aa: CASIGPETQYF
d_gene: TRBD1; v_gene: TRBV20-1; j_gene: TRBJ2-7; abundance: many; CDR3nt: TGCAGTGCTGACCACCCAGGGGGCTCGTACGAGCAGTACTTC; CDR3aa: CSADHPGGSYEQYF
d_gene: .; v_gene: TRBV6-1; j_gene: TRBJ2-2; abundance: many; CDR3nt: TGTGCCAGCAATGATCGGAACACCGGGGAGCTGTTTTTT; CDR3aa: CASNDRNTGELFF
d_gene: .; v_gene: TRBV6-5; j_gene: TRBJ2-2; abundance: many; CDR3nt: TGTGCCAGCAGTTACTGGGCAGGGGCGAACACCGGGGAGCTGTTTTTT; CDR3aa: CASSYWAGANTGELFF
d_gene: .; v_gene: TRBV25-1; j_gene: TRBJ2-2; abundance: few; CDR3nt: TGTGCCAGCAGTGGGAGGGGTTTGGTGAACACCGGGGAGCTGTTTTTT; CDR3aa: CASSGRGLVNTGELFF
d_gene: TRBD2; v_gene: TRBV12-3/TRBV12-4; j_gene: TRBJ2-5; abundance: many; CDR3nt: TGTGCCAGCACCGGGTTTCTAGCGGGGGGCCCGGGCCAAGAGACCCAGTACTTC; CDR3aa: CASTGFLAGGPGQETQYF
d_gene: .; v_gene: TRBV6-1; j_gene: TRBJ1-5; abundance: .; CDR3nt: TGTGCCAGCTGTGAAGCGGTACGGCGAAATCAGCCCCAGCATTTT; CDR3aa: CASCEAVRRNQPQHF
d_gene: .; v_gene: TRBV28; j_gene: TRBJ1-2; abundance: .; CDR3nt: TGTGCCAGCAGGGTAGGGGTTGACTATGGCTACACCTTC; CDR3aa: CASRVGVDYGYTF